This T cell receptor (beta chain) came from a study of persistence of HIV-infected CD4 T cells (dated by TCRdb to the early 2020s). Regarding the research as a whole: The study isolated CMV- and HIV-1 Gag-responding CD4+ T cells from ART-treated individuals to examine antigen-driven clonal expansion of HIV-1-infected cells. Cross-participant TCR cluster analysis included roughly 8 participants for CMV and more than five participants for Gag. Proviral sequencing was used to assess clonality among infected cells, whereas TCRbeta sequencing gauged the clonality of all cells within each sorted population. Peripheral blood samples of up to 180 mL were obtained at multiple time points, with the exception of a couple of participants, for whom leukapheresis was performed at a single time point. Suppressive ART had been received by participants for a median of 8 years. Overall results and qualifications from the work: Bulk TCR analyses could not be restricted to the rare CMV-responding cells that actually carried HIV-1 proviruses. The study involved few individuals and tested only a limited range of antigens. A correlation was observed between TCR oligoclonality and proviral oligoclonality within the same sorted populations. TCRbeta richness in CMV- and Gag-responding cells was significantly lower than in anti-CD3/anti-CD28-responding cells; CMV-responding cells had higher oligoclonality than CD3/CD28-stimulated and Gag-responding cells. Antigen-responding cells were enriched for expanded CDR3beta sequences that were degenerate, which suggests that CD4+ responses to CMV and Gag underwent convergent selection.

The immunoSEQ hsTCRB assay version 4 in survey mode was used to sequence TCRbeta repertoires from genomic DNA. Genomic DNA was diluted to about 9.9 ng/uL, and up to about 1 ug per sample was used for TCRbeta sequencing. As for how the authors treated the data: TCRbeta data analysis was done in ImmunoSeq Analyzer 3.0, and diversity was calculated on productive nucleotide rearrangements. Using the Immunarch R package, lower-bound TCR diversity was estimated with the improved Chao index and clonality was estimated with the Gini coefficient. Different nucleotide rearrangements encoding the same CDR3beta amino acid sequence were counted as distinct clonotypes. TCRbeta sequences significantly enriched in antigen-responding cells relative to anti-CD3/anti-CD28-activated cells were identified by differential abundance analysis. Using predicted peptide-MHC specificity as the basis, GLIPH2 grouped TCRs into clusters, both for each participant individually and for the merged data sets that combined participants. The table was pulled from immuneACCESS by TCRdb, which kept in-frame rearrangements only. Such tables lose some clones; where checked, under half of the loss comes from unresolved V genes, and the rest has no known cause. V, J and clone size derive from that table, while D and trimming were established from the DNA sequence. The sample table lists approximately 39,000 clones, more than 75% of them with a count of one. The ten top clones hold approximately 1% of the sample.

The sample's treatment or condition label, decoded: suppressive antiretroviral therapy. A pool of overlapping HIV-1 Gag 15-mer peptides was used at 0.85 to 1 ug per peptide per mL for cell stimulation. Memory CD4+ T cells that did not respond, being CD40L-negative, CD69-negative and CD45RO-high, were sorted as memory populations depleted of antigen-responding cells. Participants were HIV-1-infected adults who started suppressive ART during chronic infection. For at least 4 years, the participants' plasma HIV-1 RNA had been undetectable, below 50 copies/mL. To be included, a participant needed positive CMV serology and a CD4+ T cell count above 400 cells/uL. Before stimulation, PBMCs were isolated using density centrifugation and then depleted of CD8+ T cells. Stimulation of CD8-depleted PBMCs was carried out for approximately 17 hours with anti-CD28/CD49d costimulation, CD40-blocking antibody and enfuvirtide, to prevent new infections. Cell sorting was done on a Beckman Coulter MoFlo Legacy or XDP sorter, and dead cells were excluded with propidium iodide. Genomic DNA was extracted with the QIAamp DNA Mini Kit for samples above one million cells, otherwise with the Quick-DNA Microprep Kit.

Regarding this clone: Its antigen is not yet known. Base qualities are not recorded, but no much larger clone differs from it by a single base.

At the junction V is shortened by 1 base and J by 6 bases, with 9 bases in between. CDR3 length: 13 amino acids, cysteine to phenylalanine. Only the CDR3 region is kept as DNA, spanning 39 bases read in frame from base 1. The TCR comes from an adult with HIV. The donor label of this sample is uncertain. The sequence is built from TRBV12-3 or TRBV12-4 and TRBJ1-2; the D gene is perhaps TRBD1, on 6 matching bases. Specimen: cultured CD4+ T cells from PBMCs, collected from a patient who received antiretroviral therapy. The intended sense of this specimen's cell subset or site label: CD40L-CD69- CD45RO-high memory CD4 T cells not responding to Gag peptides. The nucleotides are TGTGCCAGCAGTTTAGTCCCAGGGGATGGCTACACCTTC. Its protein reads: CASSLVPGDGYTF.